This TCR beta chain was sequenced for a study of T cell responses to AZD1222 COVID-19 vaccine. V shed 6 bases and J shed 10 bases, with 11 bases lying between them. This CDR3 contains 11 residues. Some clones are missing from TCRdb's copy, which holds only in-frame ones; the method was immunoSEQ multiplex PCR. The sample includes more than 150,000 clones, 70% to 90% seen only once; the top ten take about 0.53%. The sequence came from an adult in good health. Specimen: peripheral blood, collected on day 0 of AZD1222 vaccination. The rearrangement uses TRBV12-3 or TRBV12-4 and TRBJ2-3, with D possibly being TRBD1 or TRBD2 (5 bases each). CDR3 sequence (DNA): TGTGCCAGCAGCCAGAGGGGAGCGCAGTATTTT. Protein: CASSQRGAQYF.